A single TCR beta chain is shown here with its context. Antigen unknown. The sample belongs to a study of shared clonotypes between healthy human individuals. The junction had 4 bases not matched to a gene; V was cut back by 1 base and J by 4 bases. The CDR3 spans 14 residues. Germline CDR1 reads LNHDA; CDR2 reads SQIVND (reference sequence). General study results and limits: The genetic and exposure-history diversity represented was limited by few donors. Among four donors, around 5% of naive CD4 clonotypes were found in common. Rarefaction gave evidence that sorted-subset sequencing remained incomplete despite large depth.

Naivety among CD8 cells was defined by CD45RO negativity and positive CCR7 selection, thereby excluding terminally differentiated effector memory CD45RA+ cells. Repertoires were generated with immunoSEQ multiplex PCR, while TCRdb's copy carries only in-frame clones and drops some. The repertoire includes roughly 1,800,000 clones, roughly 95% of them detected once, and more than 0.9% sits in the top ten. The receptor comes from a man younger than 35 in good health. The chain combines TRBV19 with TRBJ2-7; 7 bases line up with TRBD1. The sample consisted of naive CD8+ T cells sorted from blood. The DNA for the CDR3 is TGTGCCAGTAGTATAGCGGCCAGGGGGTACGAGCAGTACTTC. As protein: CASSIAARGYEQYF. The full variable domain, with the rest looked up from reference TRBV19 and TRBJ2-7, is DGGITQSPKYLFRKEGQNVTLSCEQNLNHDAMYWYRQDPGQGLRLIYYSQIVNDFQKGDIAEGYSVSREKKESFPLTVTSAQKNPTAFYLCASSIAARGYEQYFGPGTRLTVT.